Below are 14 T cell receptor beta chains sequenced from a single sample in a study of blood T cell repertoires in COVID-19. Profiled with immunoSEQ multiplex PCR; TCRdb holds only in-frame clones, not every one. The sample consists of 250,000 to 350,000 clones, approximately 90% of them appearing once. Sequencing was done on a sample of PBMCs or T cells enriched from blood (not recorded which). The source of these receptors is an older woman in a cohort exposed to, infected with or recovered from COVID-19 (not recorded which).

The chain employs TRBV7-2 and TRBJ1-5, with 8 bases aligning to TRBD1. The length of the CDR3 is 15 residues. Germline V gene sequence: CDR1 SGHTA, CDR2 FQGNSA. The ends lost 0 bases at V and 6 bases at J; junction bases unmatched: 4. This CDR3 is CASSLAAGGGQPQHF. CDR3 coding DNA: TGTGCCAGCAGCTTAGCAGCAGGGGGCGGTCAGCCCCAGCATTTT. Full variable domain (remainder filled in from reference TRBV7-2 and TRBJ1-5): GAGVSQSPSNKVTEKGKDVELRCDPISGHTALYWYRQSLGQGLEFLIYFQGNSAPDKSGLPSDRFSAERTGGSVSTLTIQRTQQEDSAVYLCASSLAAGGGQPQHFGDGTRLSIL.

The gene calls are TRBV2 and TRBJ2-3; 10 nucleotides match TRBD2. The CDR3 runs 15 residues. V gave up 2 bases and J gave up 6 bases; unmatched junction bases: 5. The germline CDR1 and CDR2 sequences are SNHLY and FYNNEI. The DNA of the CDR3 is TGTGCCAGCAGTGAACGAAGCGGGAGGGCGGATACGCAGTATTTT. Translation gives CASSERSGRADTQYF.

The chain carries TRBV2 and TRBJ1-6; 11 positions match TRBD1. The V gene's germline CDR1 is SNHLY and CDR2 FYNNEI. This CDR3 is 15 amino acids long. Trimming removed 6 bases from V and 9 bases from J; junction bases left unmatched: 7. DNA of the CDR3: TGTGCCAGCAGCGGACAGGGGGCGAATATTTCACCCCTCCACTTT. Its translation is CASSGQGANISPLHF.

CDR3 nucleotides: TGCGCCAGCAGCCAAGACGCGAGTCCAGGGTTTACAGGCACCTTC. Encoded protein: CASSQDASPGFTGTF. V and J are TRBV4-1 and TRBJ1-2, with D perhaps matching TRBD1 (5 bases). Germline CDR1 reads MGHRA; CDR2 reads YSYEKL. The CDR3 is 15 residues long. The germline V and J ends were trimmed by 0 bases and 13 bases, with 21 bases remaining between them.

The V call is TRBV30, the J call TRBJ1-1; weak D call: TRBD1 (5 bases). Trimming took off 1 base at V and 0 bases at J, with 15 bases between the two ends. This CDR3 spans 16 amino acids. Germline CDR1 is GTSNPN and CDR2 is SVGIG (reference sequence). The CDR3 nucleotides are TGTGCCTGGAGTGGCTCTGGGAAGGGGCTGAACACTGAAGCTTTCTTT. Translated: CAWSGSGKGLNTEAFF.

The J gene is TRBJ1-1, the V gene TRBV7-8; D uncertain. Germline values: CDR1 SGHVS, CDR2 FQNEAQ. The length of the CDR3 is 15 residues. V lost 0 bases and J lost 5, with 13 bases in between. CDR3 nucleotide sequence: TGTGCCAGCAGCTTAGCGCTCGGGGTCGGGACTGAAGCTTTCTTT. It encodes CASSLALGVGTEAFF.

This clone occurred once. The rearrangement joins TRBV9 to TRBJ2-2, with 7 bases that match TRBD1. This CDR3 region has 15 residues. Trimming at V came to 3 bases and at J to 5 bases, leaving 7 bases not matched to a gene. CDR1 and CDR2 (germline): SGDLS, YYNGEE. The CDR3 sequence: CASSGSSRGTGELFF. The CDR3 DNA reads TGTGCCAGCAGCGGGAGCAGCAGGGGGACCGGGGAGCTGTTTTTT.

J is TRBJ2-3 and V is TRBV19; D is perhaps TRBD2 (6 bases). The CDR3 length is 17 residues. Germline V gene sequence: CDR1 LNHDA, CDR2 SQIVND (reference sequence). V shed 5 bases and J shed 0 bases, with 18 bases lying between them. CDR3 DNA: TGTGCCAGTAGTTTCTGGAGGGTTCTCACTAGCACAGATACGCAGTATTTT. Protein: CASSFWRVLTSTDTQYF.

The chain employs TRBV2 and TRBJ2-7, with 8 bases matching TRBD2. This CDR3 is built from 15 residues. Trimming cost V 6 bases and J 0 bases; bases outside gene matches: 7. Germline CDR1 and CDR2: SNHLY and FYNNEI. The CDR3 DNA reads as TGTGCCAGCAGCGTCGGGAGGGGACCCTCCTACGAGCAGTACTTC. Amino acid sequence: CASSVGRGPSYEQYF. The whole variable domain, filled in from reference TRBV2 and TRBJ2-7, reads EPEVTQTPSHQVTQMGQEVILRCVPISNHLYFYWYRQILGQKVEFLVSFYNNEISEKSEIFDDQFSVERPDGSNFTLKIRSTKLEDSAMYFCASSVGRGPSYEQYFGPGTRLTVT.

In its sample, this clone was seen once. This chain uses TRBV10-3 with TRBJ1-1, with a weak D call TRBD1 (6 bases). V was trimmed by 10 bases and J by 1 base, leaving 16 bases between them. Per germline, CDR1 ENHRY and CDR2 SYGVKD. This CDR3 region has 14 residues. CDR3 sequence reads: CATEGGGPNTEAFF. In DNA, the CDR3 is TGTGCCACCGAGGGGGGGGGCCCGAACACTGAAGCTTTCTTT.

This chain connects TRBV25-1 to TRBJ2-7, with a weak D call TRBD1 (6 bases). The CDR3 runs to 14 residues. The V end lost 4 bases, the J end lost 3 bases, and 13 bases lay between the germline ends. The germline CDR1 and CDR2 sequences are MGHDK and SYGVNS. This CDR3 reads CASSGYSRGYEQYF. CDR3 bases: TGTGCCAGCAGTGGTTACTCCAGGGGCTACGAGCAGTACTTC.

The chain is built from TRBV4-1 and TRBJ2-1; D is possibly TRBD2 (5 bases). The CDR3 loop spans 15 amino acids. In germline, CDR1 is MGHRA, CDR2 YSYEKL. V shed 1 base and J shed 2 bases, with 9 bases lying between them. The CDR3 sequence is CASSQGGKTYNEQFF. The CDR3 DNA is TGCGCCAGCAGCCAAGGAGGGAAGACCTACAATGAGCAGTTCTTC.

V usage is TRBV24-1 and J usage is TRBJ2-2; D perhaps matches TRBD1 (6 bases). Germline CDR1 is KGHDR and CDR2 is SFDVKD. This CDR3 is 16 amino acids long. V shed 4 bases and J shed 2 bases, with 13 bases lying between them. This CDR3 is CATSDPRQVNTGELFF. CDR3 coding DNA: TGTGCCACCAGTGACCCCCGACAGGTCAACACCGGGGAGCTGTTTTTT.

Notes on this clone: Additional DNA sequences in this sample encode the identical CDR3. The chain joins TRBV27 to TRBJ1-3; maybe TRBD1 (5 bases). Germline V lookup: CDR1 MNHEY, CDR2 SMNVEV (reference sequence). V was pared by 0 bases and J by 2 bases, with 5 bases between. The CDR3 sequence is 14 residues long. CDR3 sequence reads: CASSLSGAGNTIYF. DNA for the CDR3: TGTGCCAGCAGTTTATCAGGGGCTGGAAACACCATATATTTT.